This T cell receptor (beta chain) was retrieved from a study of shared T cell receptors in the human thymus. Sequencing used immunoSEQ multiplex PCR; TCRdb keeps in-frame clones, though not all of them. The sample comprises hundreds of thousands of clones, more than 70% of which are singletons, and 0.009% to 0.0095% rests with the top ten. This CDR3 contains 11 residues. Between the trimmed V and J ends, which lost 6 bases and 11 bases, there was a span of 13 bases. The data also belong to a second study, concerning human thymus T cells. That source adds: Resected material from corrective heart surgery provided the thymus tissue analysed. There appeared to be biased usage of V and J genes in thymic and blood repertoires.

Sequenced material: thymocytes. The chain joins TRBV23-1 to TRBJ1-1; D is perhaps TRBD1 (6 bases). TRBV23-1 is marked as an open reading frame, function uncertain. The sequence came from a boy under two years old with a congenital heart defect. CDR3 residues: CASRGTGHAFF. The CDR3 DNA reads TGCGCCAGCAGGGGAACAGGGCACGCTTTCTTT.